This TCR beta chain was obtained from a study of T cells in localized non-small cell lung cancer. Trimming took 5 bases from V and 4 from J; bases not matched to a gene: 4. The germline V gene encodes CDR1 LNHDA and CDR2 SQIVND (reference sequence). This CDR3 is built from 15 residues. Profiling relied on immunoSEQ multiplex PCR, and the TCRdb table lists in-frame clones only, not all of them. This table holds roughly 21,000 clones, 70% to 90% found once. The material sequenced was peripheral blood mononuclear cells, taken before any cancer treatment. The chain employs TRBV19 and TRBJ2-1; 11 bases line up with TRBD2. This receptor was obtained from a male donor aged 60 or over with stage II lung adenocarcinoma. In DNA, the CDR3 is TGTGCCAGTAGTTGGGGGACTAGCGGTTACAATGAGCAGTTCTTC. Translating it yields CASSWGTSGYNEQFF.